The source of this TCR beta chain is a study of OX40 agonist ivuxolimab in advanced cancers. V lost 0 bases, J lost 13 bases, and 22 bases lay in between. This CDR3 has 16 residues. The germline V gene has CDR1 SGHVS and CDR2 FNYEAQ. Measured with immunoSEQ multiplex PCR; TCRdb has only the in-frame clones, and not every one. This table has 60,000 to 70,000 clones, roughly 87% appearing once. This clone was counted only a few times. Its antigen is unidentified. Study findings and constraints: Clonal expansion by week 6 occurred in CD4+ and CD8+ blood T cells (at 0.1 to 3.0 mg/kg).

Sequenced here: CD4+ or CD8+ T cells sorted from blood, sampled in a trial of the OX40 agonist ivuxolimab. This receptor was obtained from an adult with an advanced solid tumor such as melanoma, head and neck, liver or kidney cancer. The chain links TRBV7-6 to TRBJ2-1; D may be TRBD1 or TRBD2 (6 bases each). The DNA for the CDR3 is TGTGCCAGCAGCTTAGCGAGGTCGGGGGCCGACCGCATTCAGTTCTTC. Protein: CASSLARSGADRIQFF.